Sequencing of this T cell receptor beta chain was carried out in a study of cytomegalovirus exposure and HLA in healthy donors. Study-level points and caveats: Owing to their indistinguishability, certain V segments, notably TRBV6-2 and TRBV6-3, were excluded.

Notes on this clone: Its antigen is undetermined.

The CDR3 has 13 residues. Per the germline V gene, CDR1 is MDHEN and CDR2 is SYDVKM. V shed 7 bases and J 6 bases; nucleotides not matched to a gene: 8. 13 Jbeta primers and 60 Vbeta primers were used for the PCR. The method was immunoSEQ multiplex PCR; TCRdb's version includes in-frame clones alone and lacks a portion of them. The data contain 100,000 or so clones, about 70% of them seen just once; the ten biggest clones take up around 2%. The sequence came from a human donor in good health. Sequenced sample: PBMCs. V is TRBV28 and J is TRBJ1-2; 7 nucleotides agree with TRBD1. The CDR3 sequence is CASTAGGVDGYTF. DNA of the CDR3: TGTGCCAGCACGGCAGGGGGAGTGGATGGCTACACCTTC.